The rows below give T cell receptor beta chains drawn from one sample of a study of T cell responses to AZD1222 COVID-19 vaccine. Assay: immunoSEQ multiplex PCR; the TCRdb copy retains only in-frame clones and omits some. The sample lists 100,000 to 150,000 clones, around nine tenths seen once, with approximately 6.8% in the top ten. This specimen was peripheral blood, taken on day 0 of AZD1222 vaccination. The receptors were sampled from an adult in good health. Both conserved end residues are part of each CDR3. Expanded clones are given a class, and other clones once, few, many or no size at all.

CDR3 protein: CASSPRVGAYEQYF
V gene: TRBV27
clone size: NA
J gene: TRBJ2-7

CDR3 protein: CASSLGDRGFYEQYF
V gene: TRBV5-1
clone size: once
J gene: TRBJ2-7

CDR3 protein: CASSRDRGGGYTF
V gene: TRBV11-2
clone size: once
J gene: TRBJ1-2

CDR3 protein: CASSLGTGFSNQPQHF
V gene: TRBV5-1
clone size: NA
J gene: TRBJ1-5

CDR3 protein: CASSNGAAQNPEQYF
V gene: TRBV19
clone size: NA
J gene: TRBJ2-7

CDR3 protein: CASSSSQPQHF
V gene: TRBV12-3/TRBV12-4
clone size: NA
J gene: TRBJ1-5

CDR3 protein: CAWSRWAGGIAGYGYTF
V gene: TRBV30
clone size: NA
J gene: TRBJ1-2

CDR3 protein: CSVTSPPYEQYF
V gene: TRBV29-1
clone size: NA
J gene: TRBJ2-7

CDR3 protein: CAWSYGLFYEQYF
V gene: TRBV30
clone size: NA
J gene: TRBJ2-7

CDR3 protein: CASTRGARNTGELFF
V gene: TRBV6-5
clone size: once
J gene: TRBJ2-2

CDR3 protein: CASSLVVGRVGSPLHF
V gene: TRBV5-1
clone size: NA
J gene: TRBJ1-6

CDR3 protein: CASSPTGGGTEAFF
V gene: TRBV5-4
clone size: NA
J gene: TRBJ1-1

CDR3 protein: CSVDFDSPNYGYTF
V gene: TRBV29-1
clone size: NA
J gene: TRBJ1-2

CDR3 protein: CASSATGSYGYTF
V gene: TRBV7-2
clone size: once
J gene: TRBJ1-2

CDR3 protein: CASSPYRDSQETQYF
V gene: TRBV18
clone size: NA
J gene: TRBJ2-5

CDR3 protein: CASSAGRAVEQYF
V gene: TRBV19
clone size: NA
J gene: TRBJ2-7

CDR3 protein: CAISEQENKGYGYTF
V gene: TRBV10-3
clone size: NA
J gene: TRBJ1-2

CDR3 protein: CASSLEMAVSSYTF
V gene: TRBV5-5
clone size: NA
J gene: TRBJ1-2

CDR3 protein: CASSRGLEAFF
V gene: TRBV2
clone size: NA
J gene: TRBJ1-1

CDR3 protein: CASSFEGSYNSPLHF
V gene: TRBV5-1
clone size: once
J gene: TRBJ1-6

CDR3 protein: CASSQMLTGIDPGELFF
V gene: TRBV27
clone size: NA
J gene: TRBJ2-2

CDR3 protein: CASSLDPATNEKLFF
V gene: TRBV5-1
clone size: NA
J gene: TRBJ1-4

CDR3 protein: CASSLRADRKYSGYEQYF
V gene: TRBV6-6
clone size: NA
J gene: TRBJ2-7

CDR3 protein: CSAGDRAEAFF
V gene: TRBV20-1
clone size: NA
J gene: TRBJ1-1

CDR3 protein: CASSLKRGVNTGELFF
V gene: TRBV7-3
clone size: NA
J gene: TRBJ2-2

CDR3 protein: CASSPGLRDWDTEAFF
V gene: TRBV4-2
clone size: once
J gene: TRBJ1-1